This T cell receptor (beta chain) was captured in a study of blood T cells in healthy people across ages. Whole-study results and caveats: Expanded clonotype changes were possibly confounded by unknown donor CMV status.

Through a sample-barcoded 5' primer and a J-beta primer mix, a second PCR was run for about 6 to 11 cycles. TCRdb reanalysed the 5' RACE reads using MiXCR and keeps one entry per CDR3 protein. The data show about 1.8 million distinct CDR3 sequences, with around half seen just once and less than 2.5% held by the top ten. There are many counts of this clonotype. The target antigen is unknown. V was clipped by 2 bases and J by 4 bases; unmatched bases: 7. The CDR3 runs 16 residues. The germline V gene has CDR1 SQVTM and CDR2 ANQGSEA. The specimen sequenced was blood. This TCR was sampled from a woman aged 35 to 49 in good health. The rearrangement links TRBV29-1 to TRBJ2-1; 11 positions match TRBD2. The CDR3 bases are TGCAGCGTTGAATTTCTTAGCGGGGGGGCATACAATGAGCAGTTCTTC. The encoded protein is CSVEFLSGGAYNEQFF.